This T cell receptor beta chain was obtained from a study of T cell responses to AZD1222 COVID-19 vaccine. Generated by immunoSEQ multiplex PCR, the TCRdb table keeps only in-frame clones and is missing some. The profile shows 100,000 or so clones, 89% of them singletons. Study-wide findings and caveats: Spike-specific TCRs gained breadth and depth after people received two AZD1222 doses. Dominant at 160-218 and 743-854, vaccine-associated CD4 TCRs also spanned spike. Most donors were white British, females outnumbered males, and clonal diversity was possibly underestimated. Baseline seropositives among AZD1222 recipients totaled only 5 to 7.

Points on this clone: Its target is unknown.

Material: peripheral blood, obtained 28 days after the second AZD1222 dose. The sequence derives from an adult who received the AZD1222 COVID-19 vaccine.

In DNA, the CDR3 is TGTGCCACTCAGCAGTTAAGTTATGGCTACACCTTC. It is translated as CATQQLSYGYTF. The chain uses TRBV2 and TRBJ1-2; D is undetermined. Germline CDR1 reads SNHLY; CDR2 reads FYNNEI. This CDR3 spans 12 amino acids. V was clipped by 10 bases and J by 5 bases, with 14 bases between them.